The source of this T cell receptor beta chain is a study of human T cells and chemical hapten exposure. Turning to the study itself: Sensitization was performed using 2% DPC on an approximately 2 cm by approximately 2 cm upper inner arm skin site.

Time point here: pre-sensitization, week 0. Sample treatment: therapeutic diphenylcyclopropenone sensitization with weekly scalp DPC. Study-wide results and limits: With patch test score, the counts of PT1 expanded TCRs showed a positive correlation.

TCRdb reanalysed the RACE reads using MiXCR and keeps one entry per CDR3 protein. The sample lists 62,000 or so distinct CDR3 sequences, roughly 9.8% occurring once. The sample holds many counts of this clonotype. Its antigen is unidentified. The ends were cut back, 5 bases at V and 7 bases at J, with 6 bases in the middle. The CDR3 extends over 10 amino acids. Germline CDR1 is DFQATT and CDR2 is SNEGSKA (reference sequence). The source of this sequence is a woman aged 45-65 years with alopecia areata. Some clones in this sample may be carry-over from other donors' samples. The chain combines TRBV20-1 with TRBJ2-1; D possibly corresponds to TRBD2 (6 bases). The sequencing used whole blood, collected in connection with sensitization to the hapten diphenylcyclopropenone (DPC). The CDR3 nucleotides are TGCAGTGCTGGGGGGAATGAGCAGTTCTTC. Encoded protein: CSAGGNEQFF.